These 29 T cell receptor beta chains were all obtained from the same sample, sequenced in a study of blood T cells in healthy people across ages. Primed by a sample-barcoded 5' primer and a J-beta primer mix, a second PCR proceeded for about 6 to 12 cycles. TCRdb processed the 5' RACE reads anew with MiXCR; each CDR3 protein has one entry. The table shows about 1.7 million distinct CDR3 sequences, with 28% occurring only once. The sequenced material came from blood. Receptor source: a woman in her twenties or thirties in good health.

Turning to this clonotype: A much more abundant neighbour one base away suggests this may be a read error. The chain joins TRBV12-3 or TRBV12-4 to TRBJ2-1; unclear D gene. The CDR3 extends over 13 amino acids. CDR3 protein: CASSHLTVNGQFF. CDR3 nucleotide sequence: TGTGCCAGCAGTCATCTCACTGTGAATGGGCAGTTCTTC.

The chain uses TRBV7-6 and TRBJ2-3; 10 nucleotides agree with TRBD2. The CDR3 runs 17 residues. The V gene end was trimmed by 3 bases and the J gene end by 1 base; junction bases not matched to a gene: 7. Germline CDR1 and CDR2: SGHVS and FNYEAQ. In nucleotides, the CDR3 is TGTGCCAGCAGCTTTAGCGGGGGGCCAAGACGCACAGATACGCAGTATTTT. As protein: CASSFSGGPRRTDTQYF.

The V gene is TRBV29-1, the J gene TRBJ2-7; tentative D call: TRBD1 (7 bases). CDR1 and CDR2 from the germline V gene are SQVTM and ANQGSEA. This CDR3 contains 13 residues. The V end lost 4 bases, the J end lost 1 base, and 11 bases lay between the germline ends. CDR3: CSVGPGGSYEQYF. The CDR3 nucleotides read TGCAGCGTTGGCCCAGGGGGGTCCTACGAGCAGTACTTC.

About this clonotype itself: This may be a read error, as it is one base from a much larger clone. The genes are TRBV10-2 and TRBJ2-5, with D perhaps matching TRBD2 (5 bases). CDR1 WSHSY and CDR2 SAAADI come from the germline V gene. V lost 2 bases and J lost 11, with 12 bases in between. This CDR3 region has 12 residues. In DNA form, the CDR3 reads TGCGCCAGCAGTGAGAGCGGAGCGGAGCAGTACTTC. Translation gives CASSESGAEQYF.

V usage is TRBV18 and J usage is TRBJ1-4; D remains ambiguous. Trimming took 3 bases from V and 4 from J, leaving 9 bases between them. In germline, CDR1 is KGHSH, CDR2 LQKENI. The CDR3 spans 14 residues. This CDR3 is CASSPANRNEKLFF. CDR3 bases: TGTGCCAGCTCACCGGCTAATCGTAATGAAAAACTGTTTTTT.

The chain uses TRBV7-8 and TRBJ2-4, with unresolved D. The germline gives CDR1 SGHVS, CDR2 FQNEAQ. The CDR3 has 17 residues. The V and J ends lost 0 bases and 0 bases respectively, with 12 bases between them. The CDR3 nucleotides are TGTGCCAGCAGCTTAGCGTATGGACCTCTAGCCAAAAACATTCAGTACTTC. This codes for CASSLAYGPLAKNIQYF.

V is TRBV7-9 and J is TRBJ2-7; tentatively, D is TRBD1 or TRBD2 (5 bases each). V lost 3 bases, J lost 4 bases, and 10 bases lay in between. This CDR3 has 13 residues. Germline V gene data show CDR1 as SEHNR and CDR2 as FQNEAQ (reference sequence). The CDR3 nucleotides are TGTGCCAGCAGCTTGGAGGACACGTACGAGCAGTACTTC. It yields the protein CASSLEDTYEQYF.

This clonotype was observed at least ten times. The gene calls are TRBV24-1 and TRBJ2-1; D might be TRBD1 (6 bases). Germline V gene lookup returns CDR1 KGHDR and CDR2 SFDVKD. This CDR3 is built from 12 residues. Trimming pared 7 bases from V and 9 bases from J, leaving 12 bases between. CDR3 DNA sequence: TGTGCCACCAGCGAGCAGGGGCGTGAGCAGTTCTTC. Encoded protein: CATSEQGREQFF.

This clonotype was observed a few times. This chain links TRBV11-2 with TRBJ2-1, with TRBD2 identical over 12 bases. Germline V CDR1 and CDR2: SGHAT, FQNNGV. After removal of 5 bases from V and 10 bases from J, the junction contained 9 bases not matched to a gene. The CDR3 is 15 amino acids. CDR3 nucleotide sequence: TGTGCCAGCAGCGTCCCTAGCGGGGGGGCTTTGGAGCAGTTCTTC. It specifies CASSVPSGGALEQFF.

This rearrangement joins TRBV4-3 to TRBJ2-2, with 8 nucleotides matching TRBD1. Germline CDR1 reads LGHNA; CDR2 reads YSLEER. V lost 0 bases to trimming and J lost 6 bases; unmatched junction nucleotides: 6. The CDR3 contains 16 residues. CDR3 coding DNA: TGCGCCAGCAGCCAAGATTCCAGGGGGCTTGCCGGGGAGCTGTTTTTT. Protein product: CASSQDSRGLAGELFF.

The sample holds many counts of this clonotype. The CDR3 DNA is TGTGCCAGCAGCCCCGAGGTGGGACAGTACTTC. Protein: CASSPEVGQYF. The genes are TRBV7-2 and TRBJ2-7; D not certain. Germline loops: CDR1 SGHTA, CDR2 FQGNSA. This CDR3 comprises 11 residues. V lost 5 bases to trimming and J lost 10 bases, with 12 bases between them.

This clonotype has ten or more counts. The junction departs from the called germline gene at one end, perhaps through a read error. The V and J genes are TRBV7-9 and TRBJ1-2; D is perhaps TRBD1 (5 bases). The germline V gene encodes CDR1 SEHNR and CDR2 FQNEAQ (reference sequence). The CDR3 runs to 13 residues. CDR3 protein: CASSLGVNYGYTF. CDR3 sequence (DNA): TGTGCCAGCAGTTTAGGGGTTAACTATGGCTACACCTTC.

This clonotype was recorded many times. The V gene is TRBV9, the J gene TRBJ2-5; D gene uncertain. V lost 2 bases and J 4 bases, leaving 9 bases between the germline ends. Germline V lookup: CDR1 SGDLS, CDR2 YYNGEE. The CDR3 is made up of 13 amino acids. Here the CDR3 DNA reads TGTGCCAGCAGCGTCGACGCCCCAGAGACCCAGTACTTC. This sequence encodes CASSVDAPETQYF. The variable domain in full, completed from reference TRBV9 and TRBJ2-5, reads DSGVTQTPKHLITATGQRVTLRCSPRSGDLSVYWYQQSLDQGLQFLIQYYNGEERAKGNILERFSAQQFPDLHSELNLSSLELGDSALYFCASSVDAPETQYFGPGTRLLVL.

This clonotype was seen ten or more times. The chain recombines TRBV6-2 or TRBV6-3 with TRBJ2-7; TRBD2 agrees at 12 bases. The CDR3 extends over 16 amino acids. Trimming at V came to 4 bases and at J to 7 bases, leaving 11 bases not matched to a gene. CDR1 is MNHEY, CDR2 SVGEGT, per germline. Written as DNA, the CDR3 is TGTGCCAGCAGTTCAAACCTAGCGGGAGGGCCAAGTGAGCAGTACTTC. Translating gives CASSSNLAGGPSEQYF.

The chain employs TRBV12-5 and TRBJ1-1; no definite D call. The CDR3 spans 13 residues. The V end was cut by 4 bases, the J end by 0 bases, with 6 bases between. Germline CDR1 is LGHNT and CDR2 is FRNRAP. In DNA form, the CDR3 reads TGTGCTAGTGGTTCATTAATGAACACTGAAGCTTTCTTT. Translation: CASGSLMNTEAFF. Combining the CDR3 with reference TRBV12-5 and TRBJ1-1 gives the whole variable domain DARVTQTPRHKVTEMGQEVTMRCQPILGHNTVFWYRQTMMQGLELLAYFRNRAPLDDSGMPKDRFSAEMPDATLATLKIQPSEPRDSAVYFCASGSLMNTEAFFGQGTRLTVV.

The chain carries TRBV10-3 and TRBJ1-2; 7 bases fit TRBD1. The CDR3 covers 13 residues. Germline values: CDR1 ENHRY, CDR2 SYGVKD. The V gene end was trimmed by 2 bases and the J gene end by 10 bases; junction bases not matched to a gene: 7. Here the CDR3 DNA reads TGTGCCATCAGTGAGGAACAGGGGACGGACTACACCTTC. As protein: CAISEEQGTDYTF.

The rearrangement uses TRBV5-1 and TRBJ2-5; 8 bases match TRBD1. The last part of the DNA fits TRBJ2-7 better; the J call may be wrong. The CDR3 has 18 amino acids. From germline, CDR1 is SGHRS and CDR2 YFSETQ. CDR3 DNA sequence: TGCGCCAGCAGCTTGTTGGTCTCCGGGACAGGTCAACCTTACGAGCAGTACTTC. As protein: CASSLLVSGTGQPYEQYF.

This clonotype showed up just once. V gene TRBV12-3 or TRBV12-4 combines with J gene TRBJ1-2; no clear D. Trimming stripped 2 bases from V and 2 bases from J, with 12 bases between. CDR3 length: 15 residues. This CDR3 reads CASSLMDAANYGYTF. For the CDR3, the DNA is TGTGCCAGCAGTTTAATGGATGCAGCGAACTATGGCTACACCTTC.

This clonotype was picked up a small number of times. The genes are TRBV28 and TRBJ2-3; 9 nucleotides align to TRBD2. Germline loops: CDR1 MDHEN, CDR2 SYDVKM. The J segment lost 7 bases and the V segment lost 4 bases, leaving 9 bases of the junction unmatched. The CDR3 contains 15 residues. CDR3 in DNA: TGTGCCAGCAGTTCCCCAAGACTAGCGGCGCATACGCAGTATTTT. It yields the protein CASSSPRLAAHTQYF.

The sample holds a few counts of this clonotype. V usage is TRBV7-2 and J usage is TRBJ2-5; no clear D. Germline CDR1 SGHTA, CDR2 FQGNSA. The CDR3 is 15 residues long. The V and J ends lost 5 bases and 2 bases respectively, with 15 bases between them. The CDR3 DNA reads TGTGCCAGCAGCCCCTTCTCCCCGCGTCAAGAGACCCAGTACTTC. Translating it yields CASSPFSPRQETQYF.

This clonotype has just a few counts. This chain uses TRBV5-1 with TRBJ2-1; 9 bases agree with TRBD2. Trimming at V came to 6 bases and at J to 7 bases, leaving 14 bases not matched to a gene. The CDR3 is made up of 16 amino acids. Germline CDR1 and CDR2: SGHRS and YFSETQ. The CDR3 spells CASNPEIAGEGNEQFF. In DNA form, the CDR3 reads TGCGCCAGCAACCCGGAGATAGCGGGAGAGGGGAATGAGCAGTTCTTC.

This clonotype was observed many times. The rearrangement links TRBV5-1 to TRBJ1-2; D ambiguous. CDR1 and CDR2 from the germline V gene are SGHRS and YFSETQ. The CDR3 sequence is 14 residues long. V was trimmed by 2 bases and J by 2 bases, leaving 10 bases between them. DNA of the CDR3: TGCGCCAGCAGCTTAGAGCGACGGAACTATGGCTACACCTTC. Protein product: CASSLERRNYGYTF.

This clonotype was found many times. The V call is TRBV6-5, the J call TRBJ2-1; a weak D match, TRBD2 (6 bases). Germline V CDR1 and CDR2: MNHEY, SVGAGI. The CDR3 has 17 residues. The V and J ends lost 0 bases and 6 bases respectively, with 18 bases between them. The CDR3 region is CASSYSGGSYYVNEQFF. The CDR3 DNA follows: TGTGCCAGCAGTTACTCGGGGGGAAGCTATTATGTCAATGAGCAGTTCTTC.

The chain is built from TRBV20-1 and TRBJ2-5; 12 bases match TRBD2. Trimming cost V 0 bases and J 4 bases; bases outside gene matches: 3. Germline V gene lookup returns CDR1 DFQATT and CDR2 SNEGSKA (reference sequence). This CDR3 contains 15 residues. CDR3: CSAREMTSGGETQYF. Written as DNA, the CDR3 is TGCAGTGCTAGAGAAATGACTAGCGGGGGAGAGACCCAGTACTTC.

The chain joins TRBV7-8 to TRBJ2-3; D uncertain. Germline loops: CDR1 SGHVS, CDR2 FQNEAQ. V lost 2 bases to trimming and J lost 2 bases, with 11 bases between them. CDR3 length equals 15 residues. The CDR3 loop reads CASSLRSVPTDTQYF. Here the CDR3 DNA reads TGTGCCAGCAGCTTAAGGAGCGTACCCACAGATACGCAGTATTTT.

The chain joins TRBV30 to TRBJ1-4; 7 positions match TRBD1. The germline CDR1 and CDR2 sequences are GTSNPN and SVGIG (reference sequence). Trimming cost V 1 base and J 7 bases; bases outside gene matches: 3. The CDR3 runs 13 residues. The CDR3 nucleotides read TGTGCCTGGAGTGACGGACAGGCTGAAAAACTGTTTTTT. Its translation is CAWSDGQAEKLFF.

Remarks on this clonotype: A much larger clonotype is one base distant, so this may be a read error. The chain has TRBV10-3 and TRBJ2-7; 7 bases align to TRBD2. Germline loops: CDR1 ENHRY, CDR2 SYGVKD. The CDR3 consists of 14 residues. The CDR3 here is CAIRESSGVYEQYF. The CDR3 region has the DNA TGTGCCATCAGGGAGTCCAGCGGGGTCTACGAGCAGTACTTC.

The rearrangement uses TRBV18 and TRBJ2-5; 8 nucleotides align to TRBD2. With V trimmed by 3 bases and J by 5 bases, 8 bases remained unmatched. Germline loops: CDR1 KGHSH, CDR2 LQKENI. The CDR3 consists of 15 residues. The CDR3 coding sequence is TGTGCCAGCTCACCGCGGAGCGGGGGATGGGAGACCCAGTACTTC. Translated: CASSPRSGGWETQYF.

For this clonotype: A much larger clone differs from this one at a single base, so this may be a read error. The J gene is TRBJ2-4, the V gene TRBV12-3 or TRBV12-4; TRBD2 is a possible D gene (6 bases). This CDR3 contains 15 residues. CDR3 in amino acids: CPSSFGGSAKNIQYF. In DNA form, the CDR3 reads TGTCCCAGCAGTTTTGGGGGGAGTGCCAAAAACATTCAGTACTTC.